This T cell receptor beta chain was sequenced for a study of shared clonotypes between healthy human individuals (dated by TCRdb to 2018 to 2020). Study-wide context: A few men and a couple of women, aged 18 to 49 years, made up the cohort. Between about 0.9 and 10 billion PBMCs per donor were obtained by leukapheresis. To estimate repertoire size and how much clonotypes are shared between individuals, the study performed deep sequencing of blood TCR repertoires from roughly five healthy adults. Per donor, three plates each were used for CD4 naive and CD4 memory, two for CD8 naive, and one for CD8 memory. To increase sequencing depth and limit assay-specific biases, TCR repertoire library preparation and sequencing were carried out by different laboratories using diverse techniques.

Using the deep immunoSEQ assay, multiplex PCR amplified TCR CDR3 regions from genomic DNA. Extracted genomic DNA from each cell subset was distributed evenly across all wells of several immunoSEQ 96-well plates, and each plate was treated as a replicate. For sorted subsets, each replicate PCR was loaded with roughly 190 ng genomic DNA, equivalent to approximately 33,000 T cell genomes. Purified libraries were measured with a Qubit 3.0 fluorometer, size-checked on a Bioanalyzer 2100, and measured again with the KAPA Library Quantification kit. A separate single-read 150-cycle Illumina NextSeq 550 flow cell was used to sequence each immunoSEQ 96-well plate. In the paper's pipeline: Because the immunoSEQ output held only junctional sequences and lacked quality scores, the filtering could not match the filtering applied to full-length reads. To assign V/J genes and CDR3, sequences were annotated against IMGT germline references using PyIR, a Python wrapper for IgBLAST v1.9. Reads were filtered out if the reads had weak V/J assignments (E-value above 1e-6), no CDR3, stop codons, out-of-frame junctions, or ambiguous translated residues. V3J clonotypes were defined as sequences sharing the same inferred V gene, J gene, and CDR3 amino acid sequence. Percentage overlap between repertoires was computed as shared unique clonotypes divided by the size of the smaller repertoire. RTK rarefaction, the Chao1 estimator, and Recon v2.1 estimates of unobserved clonotypes were used to assess repertoire richness. For all TCRbeta clonotypes obtained by the gDNA method from a few donors, generation probabilities were computed with OLGA. Entries here come from immuneACCESS through TCRdb and include only in-frame sequences with V and J called. Some clones fail to appear in such tables; in the studies checked, an unresolved V gene covers under half of the shortfall, and the cause of the remainder is unknown. V and J calls and clone size follow that table, whereas D and trimming were derived from the DNA. Across this sample there are around 1,000,000 clones, with approximately 75% seen only once. The leading ten clones occupy approximately 0.95% of the sample.

Note on this clone: No antigen is known for it. It has no much larger one-base neighbor in the sample; base qualities were not kept.

Healthy HIV-negative adults with no recently reported acute infections or vaccinations were included as donors. Every donor was a Caucasian adult living in Nashville, Tennessee, USA. CD4+ T cells were enriched by magnetic negative selection; naive cells were then positively selected on CD45RA, and the negative fraction formed the memory subset. Blood was collected by leukapheresis, and PBMCs were isolated by Ficoll-Histopaque density gradient centrifugation and then cryopreserved in liquid nitrogen vapor phase. Purity and quantity of every magnetically sorted T cell population were checked by analytical flow cytometry. Each sorted fraction had its genomic DNA isolated and then quantified by UV absorbance on a Nanodrop 2000c. What the research found in general, with its limitations: Across a handful of donors, around 5% of naive CD4, 3% to 3.5% of naive CD8, roughly 2.3% of memory CD4, and roughly 0.41% of memory CD8 clonotypes were shared. Because the study included only a small number of donors, the genetic and exposure-history diversity represented was limited. Naive subsets generally had larger estimated clonotype richness than memory subsets. Higher generation probabilities were observed for clonotypes shared by all four sorted-subset donors than for non-shared clonotypes. Even with the large sequencing depth, rarefaction of the sorted-subset datasets indicated that sequencing was incomplete. Sampling was limited to blood, and TCR repertoires in tissue likely differ from TCR repertoires in blood. Based on pairwise subsampling, the degree of clonotype sharing among donors was expected to be affected by sequencing depth.

Trimming removed 2 bases from V and 5 bases from J; the gene matches leave 4 bases unexplained. CDR1 is given as SGDLS and CDR2 as YYNGEE, both from the germline V gene. Inclusive of the bounding cysteine and phenylalanine, the CDR3 is 14 residues long. The only DNA kept is the CDR3, 42 bases in frame from the first base. The sequencing sample was made of memory CD4+ T cells from PBMCs. The cell subset or site label of this sample denotes: CD45RA-negative fraction. The chain links TRBV9 with TRBJ2-5; a stretch of 9 junction bases matches TRBD2. This sequence originates from a man aged 18 to 30 in good health. Some clones in this sample may be carry-over from other donors' samples. CDR3 region: CASSVSGRWETQYF. DNA sequence: TGTGCCAGCAGCGTTAGCGGGAGATGGGAGACCCAGTACTTC.